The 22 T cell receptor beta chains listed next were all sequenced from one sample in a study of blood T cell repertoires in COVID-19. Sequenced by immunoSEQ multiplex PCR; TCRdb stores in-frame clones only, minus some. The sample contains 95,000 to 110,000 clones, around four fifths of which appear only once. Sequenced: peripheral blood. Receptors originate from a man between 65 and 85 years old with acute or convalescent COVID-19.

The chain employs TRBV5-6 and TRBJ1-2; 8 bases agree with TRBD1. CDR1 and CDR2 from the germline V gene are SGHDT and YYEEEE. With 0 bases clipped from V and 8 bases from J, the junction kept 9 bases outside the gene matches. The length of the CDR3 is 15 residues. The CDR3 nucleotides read TGTGCCAGCAGCTTGGCCAACCAGGGGGCTGAAGGCTACACCTTC. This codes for CASSLANQGAEGYTF. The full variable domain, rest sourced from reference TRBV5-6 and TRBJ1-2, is DAGVTQSPTHLIKTRGQQVTLRCSPKSGHDTVSWYQQALGQGPQFIFQYYEEEERQRGNFPDRFSGHQFPNYSSELNVNALLLGDSALYLCASSLANQGAEGYTFGSGTRLTVV.

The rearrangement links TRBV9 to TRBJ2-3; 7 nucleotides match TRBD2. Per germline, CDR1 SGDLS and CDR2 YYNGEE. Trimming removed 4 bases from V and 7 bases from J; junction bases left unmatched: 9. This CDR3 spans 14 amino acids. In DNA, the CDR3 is TGTGCCAGCAGCATCGGACTAGAGCCGTATACGCAGTATTTT. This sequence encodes CASSIGLEPYTQYF.

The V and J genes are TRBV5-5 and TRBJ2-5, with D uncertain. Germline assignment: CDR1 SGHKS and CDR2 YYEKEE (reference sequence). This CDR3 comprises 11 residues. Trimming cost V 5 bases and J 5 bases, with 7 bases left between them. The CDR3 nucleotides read TGTGCCAGCAGTATCGAGGAGACCCAGTACTTC. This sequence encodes CASSIEETQYF.

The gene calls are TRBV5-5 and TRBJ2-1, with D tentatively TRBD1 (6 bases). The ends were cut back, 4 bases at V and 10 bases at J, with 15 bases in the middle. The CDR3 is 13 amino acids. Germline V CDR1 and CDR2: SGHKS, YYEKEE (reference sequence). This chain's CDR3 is CASSLSGVGEQFF. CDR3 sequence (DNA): TGTGCCAGCAGCCTTTCAGGGGTAGGAGAGCAGTTCTTC.

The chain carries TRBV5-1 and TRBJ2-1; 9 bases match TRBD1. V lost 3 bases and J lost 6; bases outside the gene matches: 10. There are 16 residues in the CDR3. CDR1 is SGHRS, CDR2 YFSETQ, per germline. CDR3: CASSWFLGQGTNEQFF. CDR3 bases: TGCGCCAGCAGCTGGTTTCTCGGACAGGGGACCAATGAGCAGTTCTTC.

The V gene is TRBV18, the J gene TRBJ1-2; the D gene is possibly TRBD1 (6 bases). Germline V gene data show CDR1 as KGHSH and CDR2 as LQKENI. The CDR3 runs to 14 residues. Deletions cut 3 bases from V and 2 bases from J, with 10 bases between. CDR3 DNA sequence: TGTGCCAGCTCACCTTCCCAGGGGAACTATGGCTACACCTTC. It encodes CASSPSQGNYGYTF.

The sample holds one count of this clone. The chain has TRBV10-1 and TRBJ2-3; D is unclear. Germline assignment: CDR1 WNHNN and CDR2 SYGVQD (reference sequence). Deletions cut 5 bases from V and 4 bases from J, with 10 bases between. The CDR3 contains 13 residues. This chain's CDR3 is CASSSRVADTQYF. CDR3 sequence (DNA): TGCGCCAGCAGTAGTAGAGTCGCAGATACGCAGTATTTT.

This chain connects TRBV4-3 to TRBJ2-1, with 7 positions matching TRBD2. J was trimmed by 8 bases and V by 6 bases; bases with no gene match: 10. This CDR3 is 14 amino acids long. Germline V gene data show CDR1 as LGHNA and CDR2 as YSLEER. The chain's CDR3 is CASRGGQGQYEQFF. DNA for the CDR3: TGCGCCAGCAGGGGAGGGCAGGGCCAATATGAGCAGTTCTTC.

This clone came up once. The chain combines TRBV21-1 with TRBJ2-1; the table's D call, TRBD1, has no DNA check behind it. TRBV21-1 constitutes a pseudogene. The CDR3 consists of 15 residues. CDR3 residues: CASSKAETGDNEQFF. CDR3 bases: TGTGCCAGCAGCAAAGCAGAGACAGGGGACAATGAGCAGTTCTTC.

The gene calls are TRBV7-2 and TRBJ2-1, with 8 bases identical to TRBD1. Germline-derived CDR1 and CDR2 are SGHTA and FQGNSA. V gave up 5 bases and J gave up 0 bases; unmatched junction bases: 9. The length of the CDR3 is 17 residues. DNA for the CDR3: TGTGCCAGCAGCACCACAGGGGGTCAAGGCTCCTACAATGAGCAGTTCTTC. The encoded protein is CASSTTGGQGSYNEQFF.

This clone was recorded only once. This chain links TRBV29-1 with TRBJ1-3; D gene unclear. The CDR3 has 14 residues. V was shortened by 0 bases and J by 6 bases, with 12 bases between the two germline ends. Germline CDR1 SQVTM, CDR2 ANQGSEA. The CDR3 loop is CSVEEAGKENTIYF. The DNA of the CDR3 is TGCAGCGTTGAAGAGGCGGGGAAAGAAAACACCATATATTTT.

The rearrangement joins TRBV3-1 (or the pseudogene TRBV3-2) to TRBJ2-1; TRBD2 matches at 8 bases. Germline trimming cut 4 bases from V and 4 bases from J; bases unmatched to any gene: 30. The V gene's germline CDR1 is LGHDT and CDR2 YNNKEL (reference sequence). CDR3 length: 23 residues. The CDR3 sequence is CASSPHVGGRRGAPTLVYNEQFF. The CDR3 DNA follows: TGTGCCAGCAGCCCACATGTGGGGGGGCGGCGGGGGGCACCGACCCTTGTTTACAATGAGCAGTTCTTC.

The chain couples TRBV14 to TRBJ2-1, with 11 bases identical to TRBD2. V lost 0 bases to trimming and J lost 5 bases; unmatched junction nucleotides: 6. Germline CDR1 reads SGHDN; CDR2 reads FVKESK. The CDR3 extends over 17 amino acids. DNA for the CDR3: TGTGCCAGCAGCCAAGAACGCCGACTAGCGGGGCACAATGAGCAGTTCTTC. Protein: CASSQERRLAGHNEQFF.

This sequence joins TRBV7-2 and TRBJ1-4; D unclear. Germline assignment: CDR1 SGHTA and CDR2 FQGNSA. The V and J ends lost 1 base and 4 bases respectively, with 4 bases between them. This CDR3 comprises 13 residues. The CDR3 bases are TGTGCCAGCAGCTTAGTATTTAATGAAAAACTGTTTTTT. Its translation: CASSLVFNEKLFF.

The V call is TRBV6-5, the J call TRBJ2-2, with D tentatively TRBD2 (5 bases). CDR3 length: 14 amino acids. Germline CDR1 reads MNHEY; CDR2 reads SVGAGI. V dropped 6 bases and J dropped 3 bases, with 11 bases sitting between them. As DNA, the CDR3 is TGTGCCAGCAGGCGACCCGGGGACACCGGGGAGCTGTTTTTT. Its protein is CASRRPGDTGELFF.

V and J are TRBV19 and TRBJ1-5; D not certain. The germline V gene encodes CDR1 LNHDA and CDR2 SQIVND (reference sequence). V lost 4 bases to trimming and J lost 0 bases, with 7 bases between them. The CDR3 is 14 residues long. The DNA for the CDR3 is TGTGCCAGTAGTAAAGAATATAGCAATCAGCCCCAGCATTTT. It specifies CASSKEYSNQPQHF.

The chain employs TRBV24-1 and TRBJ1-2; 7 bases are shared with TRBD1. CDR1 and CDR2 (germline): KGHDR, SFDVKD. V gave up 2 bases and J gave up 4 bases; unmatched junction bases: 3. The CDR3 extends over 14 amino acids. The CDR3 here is CATSDSGQAYGYTF. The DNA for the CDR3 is TGTGCCACCAGTGATTCCGGACAGGCCTATGGCTACACCTTC.

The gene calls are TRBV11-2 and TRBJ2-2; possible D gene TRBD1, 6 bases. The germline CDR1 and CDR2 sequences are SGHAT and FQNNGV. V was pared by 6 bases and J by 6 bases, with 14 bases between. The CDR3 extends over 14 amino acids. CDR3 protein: CASSYASGAGELFF. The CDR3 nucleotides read TGTGCCAGCAGTTACGCCTCAGGGGCCGGGGAGCTGTTTTTT.

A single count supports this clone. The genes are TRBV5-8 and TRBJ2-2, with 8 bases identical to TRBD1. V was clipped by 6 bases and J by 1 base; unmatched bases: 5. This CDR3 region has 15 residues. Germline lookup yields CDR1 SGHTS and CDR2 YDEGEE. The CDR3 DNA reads TGTGCCAGCATGACCGGGACAGGGAACACCGGGGAGCTGTTTTTT. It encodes CASMTGTGNTGELFF. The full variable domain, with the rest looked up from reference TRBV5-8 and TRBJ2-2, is EAGVTQSPTHLIKTRGQQATLRCSPISGHTSVYWYQQALGLGLQFLLWYDEGEERNRGNFPPRFSGRQFPNYSSELNVNALELEDSALYLCASMTGTGNTGELFFGEGSRLTVL.

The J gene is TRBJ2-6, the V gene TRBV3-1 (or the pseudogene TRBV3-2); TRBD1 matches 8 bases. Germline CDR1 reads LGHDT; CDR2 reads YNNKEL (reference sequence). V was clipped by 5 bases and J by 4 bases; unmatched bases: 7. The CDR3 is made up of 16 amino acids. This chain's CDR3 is CASSSRGRGGANVLTF. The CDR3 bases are TGTGCCAGCAGCAGCAGGGGGCGCGGAGGGGCCAACGTCCTGACTTTC.

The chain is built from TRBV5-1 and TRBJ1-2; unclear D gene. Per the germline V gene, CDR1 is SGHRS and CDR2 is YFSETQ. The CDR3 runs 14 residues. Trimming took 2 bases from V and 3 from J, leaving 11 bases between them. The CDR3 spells CASSFEGEHYGYTF. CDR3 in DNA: TGCGCCAGCAGCTTTGAGGGCGAGCACTATGGCTACACCTTC. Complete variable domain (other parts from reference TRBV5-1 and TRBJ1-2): KAGVTQTPRYLIKTRGQQVTLSCSPISGHRSVSWYQQTPGQGLQFLFEYFSETQRNKGNFPGRFSGRQFSNSRSEMNVSTLELGDSALYLCASSFEGEHYGYTFGSGTRLTVV.

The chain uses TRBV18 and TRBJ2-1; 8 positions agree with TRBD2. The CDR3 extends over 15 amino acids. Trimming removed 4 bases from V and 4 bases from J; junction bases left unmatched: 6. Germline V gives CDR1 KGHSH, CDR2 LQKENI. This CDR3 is CASSLGGLEYNEQFF. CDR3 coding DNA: TGTGCCAGCTCACTTGGGGGACTAGAGTACAATGAGCAGTTCTTC.